This T cell receptor beta chain was captured in a study of CD8 T cells in ankylosing spondylitis. Each CDR3 protein is one row after TCRdb ran MiXCR on the 5' RACE reads. The data show about 170,000 distinct CDR3 sequences, around 18% seen once. Trimming stripped 0 bases from V and 9 bases from J, with 16 bases between. Germline V gives CDR1 SGHRS, CDR2 YFSETQ. CDR3 length equals 15 residues. Material for sequencing was blood, either unsorted or a sorted T cell fraction (not recorded which). The receptor was derived from a male donor with ankylosing spondylitis or in good health (not recorded which). The chain carries TRBV5-1 and TRBJ1-5; D ambiguous. As DNA, the CDR3 is TGCGCCAGCAGCTTGGGGTCAGCCGATTTGGGGCCCCAGCATTTT. Translating it yields CASSLGSADLGPQHF.